This T cell receptor beta chain stems from a study of identical twins. Via MiXCR, TCRdb re-called the 5' RACE reads, giving one row per CDR3 protein. The sample carries 200,000 to 300,000 distinct CDR3 sequences, approximately 7.9% recorded once. General study results and limits: One should note that invariant MAIT and iNKT cells could partly confound zero-insertion analyses.

This clonotype was seen a few times. Antigen unknown. This CDR3 comprises 17 residues. With V trimmed by 1 base and J by 9 bases, 13 bases remained unmatched. CDR1 is SGHVS and CDR2 is FQNEAQ in the germline V gene. This same sample was also taken into another study, of yellow fever vaccine responses in identical twins.

Material for sequencing was CD8+ T cells sorted from blood. The clonotype comes from a woman aged 18-29 years in good health. The rearrangement links TRBV7-8 to TRBJ2-1; 9 nucleotides agree with TRBD2. The CDR3 sequence is CASSLEAGGPRSVEQFF. In nucleotides, the CDR3 is TGTGCCAGCAGCTTAGAGGCGGGAGGGCCGAGGAGCGTTGAGCAGTTCTTC.